Below are 5 T cell receptor beta chains sequenced from a single sample in a study of shared clonotypes between healthy human individuals. Produced via immunoSEQ multiplex PCR; TCRdb's table is partial and in-frame only. The top ten clones hold 0.37% of a sample with over 2 million clones, roughly 92% of them seen once. Material: naive CD4+ T cells from PBMCs. Subset defined: CD45RA+ positively selected. The receptors stem from a man aged 18 to 30 in good health. Some clones in this sample may be carry-over from other donors' samples.

CDR3 nucleotides: TGCGCCAGCAGCTTACGCAGGGGAACCTACGAGCAGTACTTC. As protein: CASSLRRGTYEQYF. J is TRBJ2-7 and V is TRBV5-1; TRBD1 might be the D (6 bases). Germline V gene sequence: CDR1 SGHRS, CDR2 YFSETQ. The CDR3 loop spans 14 amino acids. V lost 2 bases and J lost 2, with 11 bases in between.

Turning to this clone: This same CDR3 is encoded by further DNA sequences in the sample. V is TRBV5-1 and J is TRBJ2-2; 12 bases match TRBD2. Germline V lookup: CDR1 SGHRS, CDR2 YFSETQ. CDR3 size: 15 residues. J was trimmed by 8 bases and V by 0 bases; bases with no gene match: 2. The CDR3, as DNA: TGCGCCAGCAGCTTGGGACTAGCGGGAGTAGGGGAGCTGTTTTTT. Residues: CASSLGLAGVGELFF.

The chain joins TRBV4-2 to TRBJ2-1; possible D gene TRBD2, 6 bases. Trimming stripped 1 base from V and 5 bases from J, with 18 bases between. The CDR3 totals 17 residues. The germline gives CDR1 LGHNA, CDR2 YNFKEQ. The CDR3 region is CASSQARDSGRNNEQFF. Written as DNA, the CDR3 is TGTGCCAGCAGCCAAGCTAGGGACTCTGGGAGAAACAATGAGCAGTTCTTC.

The chain couples TRBV19 to TRBJ2-5; weak D call: TRBD2 (6 bases). Germline values: CDR1 LNHDA, CDR2 SQIVND (reference sequence). V lost 6 bases, J lost 5 bases, and 13 bases lay in between. The CDR3 loop spans 13 amino acids. In DNA, the CDR3 is TGTGCCAGTAGCCCTACGGGGAGGGAGACCCAGTACTTC. This sequence encodes CASSPTGRETQYF.

The J gene is TRBJ2-6, the V gene TRBV27; 9 bases align to TRBD2. Germline CDR1 reads MNHEY; CDR2 reads SMNVEV (reference sequence). The junction had 10 bases not matched to a gene; V was cut back by 1 base and J by 0 bases. CDR3 length: 20 residues. CDR3 sequence: CASSLYVGGSGGSGANVLTF. CDR3 in DNA: TGTGCCAGCAGTTTATATGTGGGGGGTAGCGGGGGCTCTGGGGCCAACGTCCTGACTTTC.